The 27 T cell receptor beta chains below come from one sample, sequenced in a study of blood T cell repertoires in COVID-19. Sequencing used immunoSEQ multiplex PCR; TCRdb keeps in-frame clones, though not all of them. Here the sample spans about 210,000 clones, approximately 82% being singletons. Sequences were obtained from peripheral blood. These receptors came from a woman in her forties or fifties with acute or convalescent COVID-19.

The V call is TRBV25-1, the J call TRBJ1-5, with D uncertain. CDR3 length equals 12 residues. In germline, CDR1 is MGHDK, CDR2 SYGVNS. V lost 5 bases, J lost 6 bases, and 8 bases lay in between. Here the CDR3 reads CASSTEGQPQHF. The CDR3 bases are TGTGCCAGCAGTACAGAGGGTCAGCCCCAGCATTTT.

This rearrangement joins TRBV27 to TRBJ2-3; D possibly corresponds to TRBD2 (5 bases). The germline CDR1 and CDR2 sequences are MNHEY and SMNVEV (reference sequence). The CDR3 covers 15 residues. V dropped 4 bases and J dropped 4 bases, with 15 bases sitting between them. Here the CDR3 DNA reads TGTGCCAGCAGTTGGGGAGAGACCCGCGCAGATACGCAGTATTTT. Translation gives CASSWGETRADTQYF.

The chain has TRBV6-5 and TRBJ1-4; 8 bases are a match to TRBD1. Germline lookup yields CDR1 MNHEY and CDR2 SVGAGI. V lost 6 bases and J lost 7; bases outside the gene matches: 4. CDR3 size: 13 residues. CDR3 region: CASSRGLGEKLFF. The CDR3 region has the DNA TGTGCCAGCAGCAGGGGGCTTGGTGAAAAACTGTTTTTT.

This clone was recorded only once. The chain is built from TRBV27 and TRBJ2-7; 7 bases agree with TRBD1. The CDR3 covers 14 residues. Per the germline V gene, CDR1 is MNHEY and CDR2 is SMNVEV (reference sequence). The trim removed 2 bases at V and 4 bases at J, leaving 5 bases unmatched. The CDR3 reads CASSLGQGDYEQYF. Here the CDR3 DNA reads TGTGCCAGCAGTTTAGGGCAGGGGGATTACGAGCAGTACTTC.

The chain carries TRBV5-6 and TRBJ2-1, with D unclear. This CDR3 is 13 amino acids long. V lost 6 bases, J lost 0 bases, and 7 bases lay in between. The germline CDR1 and CDR2 sequences are SGHDT and YYEEEE. The CDR3 protein is CASMSVSYNEQFF. Written as DNA, the CDR3 is TGTGCCAGCATGTCCGTCTCCTACAATGAGCAGTTCTTC.

The rearrangement joins TRBV1 to TRBJ2-1; the D call of TRBD1 is as the table states it, not checked on the DNA. TRBV1 has pseudogene status. The CDR3 is 16 residues long. The CDR3 bases are TGCACCAGCAGCCAAGATCAAGAGACATCTTACAATGAGCAGTTCTTC. It translates to CTSSQDQETSYNEQFF.

J is TRBJ2-5 and V is TRBV5-4, with D possibly being TRBD2 (6 bases). The V gene lost 2 bases and the J gene lost 1 base, with 6 bases spanning the gap. CDR1 is SGHNT and CDR2 is YYREEE in the germline V gene (reference sequence). This CDR3 region has 13 residues. This CDR3 reads CASSFGSQETQYF. CDR3 in DNA: TGTGCCAGCAGCTTCGGGAGCCAAGAGACCCAGTACTTC. The variable domain in full, completed from reference TRBV5-4 and TRBJ2-5, reads ETGVTQSPTHLIKTRGQQVTLRCSSQSGHNTVSWYQQALGQGPQFIFQYYREEENGRGNFPPRFSGLQFPNYSSELNVNALELDDSALYLCASSFGSQETQYFGPGTRLLVL.

V and J are TRBV18 and TRBJ2-7; TRBD1 matches at 11 bases. V gave up 2 bases and J gave up 6 bases; unmatched junction bases: 6. The CDR3 sequence is 15 residues long. In germline, CDR1 is KGHSH, CDR2 LQKENI. The CDR3 sequence is CASSPFGQGAAEQYF. CDR3 in DNA: TGTGCCAGCTCACCATTTGGACAGGGGGCTGCCGAGCAGTACTTC. Supplemented by reference TRBV18 and TRBJ2-7, the full variable domain reads NAGVMQNPRHLVRRRGQEARLRCSPMKGHSHVYWYRQLPEEGLKFMVYLQKENIIDESGMPKERFSAEFPKEGPSILRIQQVVRGDSAAYFCASSPFGQGAAEQYFGPGTRLTVT.

The CDR3 DNA reads TGCGCCAGCAGCTCTCCGGGACAGGGTTACTACGAGCAGTACTTC. Protein product: CASSSPGQGYYEQYF. V is TRBV5-1 and J is TRBJ2-7, with 9 bases identical to TRBD1. The CDR3 length is 15 residues. J lost 3 bases, V lost 3 bases, and 7 bases had no gene match. The V gene's germline CDR1 is SGHRS and CDR2 YFSETQ.

The CDR3 spells CASSPIAAYGTDTQYF. For the CDR3, the DNA is TGTGCCAGCAGTCCGATAGCAGCGTACGGCACAGATACGCAGTATTTT. This sequence joins TRBV28 and TRBJ2-3; D is unclear. The germline V gene has CDR1 MDHEN and CDR2 SYDVKM. This CDR3 is built from 16 residues. Trimming removed 5 bases from V and 1 base from J, with 16 bases in between.

The chain combines TRBV24-1 with TRBJ2-2; 8 bases match TRBD2. CDR1 is KGHDR, CDR2 SFDVKD, per germline. The CDR3 spans 15 residues. V gave up 4 bases and J gave up 2 bases; unmatched junction bases: 2. DNA for the CDR3: TGTGCCACCAGTGAAGCGGGAGTTAACACCGGGGAGCTGTTTTTT. Translated, it gives CATSEAGVNTGELFF.

The sample holds one count of this clone. The chain has TRBV6-1 and TRBJ1-4, with D maybe TRBD1 (6 bases). CDR1 MNHNS and CDR2 SASEGT come from the germline V gene. This CDR3 spans 14 amino acids. The V end lost 7 bases, the J end lost 8 bases, and 17 bases lay between the germline ends. CDR3 in amino acids: CASTSGGGGEKLFF. DNA of the CDR3: TGTGCCAGCACTTCGGGGGGAGGGGGAGAAAAACTGTTTTTT.

The chain couples TRBV18 to TRBJ1-1, with TRBD1 as a possible D gene (5 bases). Germline V gives CDR1 KGHSH, CDR2 LQKENI. V was clipped by 2 bases and J by 4 bases, with 11 bases between them. CDR3 length equals 14 residues. The chain's CDR3 is CASSPNVGGTEAFF. In DNA form, the CDR3 reads TGTGCCAGCTCACCAAATGTGGGGGGCACTGAAGCTTTCTTT.

The chain joins TRBV5-5 to TRBJ2-7; D is perhaps TRBD1 (8 bases). Trimming removed 0 bases at V and 2 bases at J, with 12 bases between. The CDR3 extends over 15 amino acids. Germline V gives CDR1 SGHKS, CDR2 YYEKEE (reference sequence). CDR3 residues: CASSLGQGTTYEQYF. The CDR3 nucleotides are TGTGCCAGCAGCTTGGGACAGGGGACTACCTACGAGCAGTACTTC.

The chain is built from TRBV11-3 and TRBJ2-1; 13 bases are a match to TRBD2. The CDR3 covers 15 residues. The V segment lost 5 bases and the J segment 6 bases; nucleotides outside the gene matches: 4. Germline loops: CDR1 SGHNT, CDR2 YENEEA. Here the CDR3 reads CASSTGTSGTNEQFF. The CDR3 DNA reads as TGTGCCAGCAGCACCGGGACTAGCGGGACCAATGAGCAGTTCTTC. Full variable domain (missing parts from reference TRBV11-3 and TRBJ2-1): EAGVVQSPRYKIIEKKQPVAFWCNPISGHNTLYWYLQNLGQGPELLIRYENEEAVDDSQLPKDRFSAERLKGVDSTLKIQPAELGDSAVYLCASSTGTSGTNEQFFGPGTRLTVL.

The chain has TRBV9 and TRBJ1-2; D is undetermined. Germline V gives CDR1 SGDLS, CDR2 YYNGEE. V was shortened by 4 bases and J by 5 bases, with 15 bases between the two germline ends. The CDR3 loop spans 14 amino acids. CDR3 in amino acids: CASSTGEGGYGYTF. In DNA, the CDR3 is TGTGCCAGCAGCACTGGGGAGGGCGGATATGGCTACACCTTC.

The chain recombines TRBV12-3 or TRBV12-4 with TRBJ2-1, with D possibly matching TRBD1 (6 bases). The CDR3 has 12 residues. V gave up 5 bases and J gave up 9 bases, with 11 bases separating them. CDR3 protein: CASSPQGSEQFF. As DNA, the CDR3 is TGTGCCAGCAGTCCGCAGGGGAGTGAGCAGTTCTTC.

In the case of this clone: A read error may produce the germline difference seen at one junction end. Other DNA sequences in the same sample also yield this CDR3. The chain links TRBV6-5 to TRBJ2-4; unclear D gene. From germline, CDR1 is MNHEY and CDR2 SVGAGI. This CDR3 region has 13 residues. The CDR3 is CASTERLEDIQYF. The CDR3 coding sequence is TGTGCTAGCACCGAGAGGCTAGAGGACATTCAGTACTTC.

This clone was seen a handful of times. The gene calls are TRBV6-4 and TRBJ1-2, with D maybe TRBD1 (5 bases). Germline V CDR1 and CDR2: MRHNA, SNTAGT. The CDR3 spans 17 residues. The V gene lost 8 bases and the J gene lost 6 bases, with 28 bases spanning the gap. This chain's CDR3 is CASSGGTGRSSLDGYTF. The CDR3 region has the DNA TGTGCCAGCTCCGGGGGGACCGGACGGAGCTCCCTTGATGGCTACACCTTC.

This clone was seen only a few times. V is TRBV19 and J is TRBJ2-7, with D possibly TRBD1 on 6 matching bases. CDR1 is LNHDA and CDR2 is SQIVND in the germline V gene (reference sequence). The CDR3 totals 14 residues. The germline V and J ends were trimmed by 5 bases and 2 bases, with 13 bases remaining between them. The CDR3 DNA reads as TGTGCCAGTAGTCTCAGACAGGTTGCCTACGAGCAGTACTTC. Amino acids: CASSLRQVAYEQYF. The full variable domain, in which reference TRBV19 and TRBJ2-7 provide the parts outside the CDR3, is DGGITQSPKYLFRKEGQNVTLSCEQNLNHDAMYWYRQDPGQGLRLIYYSQIVNDFQKGDIAEGYSVSREKKESFPLTVTSAQKNPTAFYLCASSLRQVAYEQYFGPGTRLTVT.

This clone has only one observation. This chain joins TRBV30 and TRBJ1-2, with D possibly being TRBD1 (6 bases). The V end lost 1 base, the J end lost 0 bases, and 12 bases lay between the germline ends. CDR3 length: 15 amino acids. Germline assignment: CDR1 GTSNPN and CDR2 SVGIG (reference sequence). CDR3 loop: CAWSEGVGTNYGYTF. CDR3 in DNA: TGTGCCTGGAGTGAGGGGGTTGGGACTAACTATGGCTACACCTTC.

This chain joins TRBV27 and TRBJ1-1; the match to TRBD1 covers 11 bases. Trimming removed 5 bases from V and 5 bases from J; junction bases left unmatched: 7. Germline assignment: CDR1 MNHEY and CDR2 SMNVEV (reference sequence). The CDR3 is 15 residues long. The CDR3 loop is CASSPGTGGGTEAFF. The CDR3 coding sequence is TGTGCCAGCAGTCCCGGGACAGGGGGAGGGACTGAAGCTTTCTTT.

The chain couples TRBV10-1 to TRBJ2-3, with 7 bases matching TRBD2. CDR1 is WNHNN, CDR2 SYGVQD, per germline (reference sequence). CDR3 size: 14 residues. V dropped 4 bases and J dropped 5; count of bases not matched to a gene: 6. The DNA for the CDR3 is TGCGCCAGCAGTGGGGAGGGCCAAGGAGATACGCAGTATTTT. Protein sequence: CASSGEGQGDTQYF.

V gene TRBV24-1 combines with J gene TRBJ1-5, with 7 bases fitting TRBD1. Germline V gives CDR1 KGHDR, CDR2 SFDVKD. J was trimmed by 0 bases and V by 11 bases; bases with no gene match: 6. This CDR3 region has 14 residues. The CDR3 protein is CAIGTVYSNQPQHF. The CDR3 DNA is TGTGCCATCGGGACAGTTTATAGCAATCAGCCCCAGCATTTT.

The chain joins TRBV18 to TRBJ1-5; 8 bases line up with TRBD1. This CDR3 has 14 amino acids. J lost 5 bases, V lost 2 bases, and 2 bases had no gene match. The V gene's germline CDR1 is KGHSH and CDR2 LQKENI. This CDR3 reads CASSPVTGDQPQHF. Written as DNA, the CDR3 is TGTGCCAGCTCACCAGTGACAGGGGATCAGCCCCAGCATTTT.

V usage is TRBV19 and J usage is TRBJ1-1; D is ambiguous. Germline V gene lookup returns CDR1 LNHDA and CDR2 SQIVND (reference sequence). Trimming shortened V by 5 bases and J by 4 bases, and 11 bases separated the two germline ends. CDR3 length: 13 amino acids. CDR3 amino acids: CASSGRSGTEAFF. The CDR3 nucleotides are TGTGCCAGTAGTGGAAGGTCGGGCACTGAAGCTTTCTTT.

For the CDR3, the DNA is TGTGCCAGCAGCCTAGGCGGAGTGCCCTTTCCCTATGGCTACACCTTC. Its protein is CASSLGGVPFPYGYTF. The V call is TRBV3-1 (or the pseudogene TRBV3-2), the J call TRBJ1-2; D not certain. This CDR3 contains 16 residues. Between the trimmed V and J ends, which lost 4 bases and 4 bases, there was a span of 19 bases. Germline CDR1 is LGHDT and CDR2 is YNNKEL (reference sequence).